Detailed here is one TCR beta chain. Its target is not known. TCRdb re-called the reads through MiXCR, storing one row per CDR3 protein. This sample has under 500,000 distinct CDR3 sequences; roughly 46% occur once, and the top ten carry approximately 40%. The source of the sample is a study of T cell repertoires in cytomegalovirus infection. The specimen was cultured PBMCs, collected from culture after CMV antigen stimulation. This TCR came from a human donor in good health (CMV status not recorded). Some clones in this sample may be carry-over from other donors' samples.

This CDR3 reads CASSPLSPGGSGNTEAFF. CDR3 sequence (DNA): TGTGCCAGCTCACCACTCAGTCCGGGGGGAAGCGGTAACACTGAAGCTTTCTTT. V is TRBV18 and J is TRBJ1-1; TRBD1 might be the D (5 bases). Germline CDR1 KGHSH, CDR2 LQKENI. CDR3 length: 18 residues. V dropped 1 base and J dropped 2 bases, with 20 bases sitting between them.